This T cell receptor beta chain was recorded in a study of blood T cell repertoires in COVID-19 (dated by TCRdb to 2020 to 2021). Describing the broader study: The collaborator samples originated in the United States, Italy and Spain and spanned the acute and convalescent phases of COVID-19. HLA class I and class II types, where available, came from metadata supplied by the sample provider rather than from assay-based typing. The material from the prospective study consisted of cDNA or gDNA derived from T cells, B-cell-depleted T cells, or PBMCs. The repertoires were released in a freely available public database intended as a resource for research on the immune response to SARS-CoV-2. The samples were drawn from two sources: the first 160 participants of the ongoing ImmuneRACE study, and 1,000 to 1,500 subjects contributed by 6 global collaborators. Subjects who had been exposed to COVID-19, were actively infected with it, or had recovered from it provided the deeply sampled blood TCRbeta repertoires that made up the dataset. The sample metadata nearly always contained a de-identified subject ID, COVID-19 status, age in years and sex. What the work shows at the level of the full study, not this receptor alone: The amount of clinical and demographic metadata varied by source and participant and was provided uncurated.

TCRbeta CDR3 regions were amplified from genomic DNA by means of the immunoSEQ Assay, a bias-controlled multiplex PCR. In the paper's pipeline: The number of nucleated cells in each sample was estimated by amplification of reference gene primers within the assay. To quantify the absolute abundance of each unique TCRbeta CDR3 rearrangement, sequence reads were collapsed and filtered. For each sample, productive Simpson clonality was calculated as the square root of Simpson's diversity index across productive rearrangements. Entries here come from immuneACCESS through TCRdb and include only in-frame sequences with V and J called. Some clones fail to appear in such tables; in the studies checked, an unresolved V gene covers under half of the shortfall, and the cause of the remainder is unknown. V, J and clone size are taken as reported in that table, and D and trimming were inferred from the DNA itself. This sample lists some 140,000 clones; about 89% were detected once. About 0.55% of the sample rests with the top ten.

Whole blood was collected in K2EDTA tubes by collaborating institutions according to the institutions' own protocols. For TCRbeta analysis, collaborators shipped samples in one of three forms: frozen whole blood, isolated PBMCs, or DNA extracted from either of those sample types. The CDR3 contains 15 residues, cysteine and phenylalanine counted. The kept DNA is CDR3 alone, 45 bases in frame from the first base. CDR1 SGHTA and CDR2 FQGTGA were looked up in the germline V gene. V loses 5 bases at its end and J loses 0 bases; junction bases beyond the gene matches: 4. A remark on this clone: Its specific antigen is unknown. Base-call qualities are not available, and no considerably larger clone is one nucleotide away.

The sample comprised peripheral blood. The chain is made from TRBV7-3 and TRBJ2-1; 7 bases in the junction line up with TRBD1. This TCR was recovered from a man aged 45-65 years with acute or convalescent COVID-19. The nucleotide sequence is given as TGTGCCAGCAGCGAGGGACAGCCCTCCTACAATGAGCAGTTCTTC. This gives the protein CASSEGQPSYNEQFF.